This entry lists 4 T cell receptor beta chains sequenced from one sample in a study of blood T cells in healthy people across ages. A second roughly 6 to 12 cycle PCR used barcoded and J-beta primers. TCRdb fed the 5' RACE reads into MiXCR, producing one record per CDR3 protein. The table shows 600,000 or so distinct CDR3 sequences, with roughly 30% occurring only once. The source material was blood. These TCRs come from a woman aged 80 or older in good health.

This clonotype was seen a single time. It may be a read error: a sequence one base away is much more abundant. The CDR3 DNA is TGTGCTAGTGGTTTGGGAGGACTAGGCTCCTACAATGAGCAGTACTTC. Residues: CASGLGGLGSYNEQYF. J is TRBJ2-1 and V is TRBV12-5, with TRBD2 matching 7 bases. The J call may be faulty, since TRBJ2-7 better matches the DNA end. The V gene's germline CDR1 is LGHNT and CDR2 FRNRAP. The CDR3 contains 16 residues.

In its sample, this clonotype was seen many times. V usage is TRBV7-6 and J usage is TRBJ2-7; 7 nucleotides agree with TRBD1. The J segment lost 5 bases and the V segment lost 5 bases, leaving 6 bases of the junction unmatched. The CDR3 covers 13 residues. CDR1 is SGHVS, CDR2 FNYEAQ, per germline. CDR3: CASSVGGPNEQYF. The CDR3 region has the DNA TGTGCCAGCAGCGTAGGGGGCCCGAACGAGCAGTACTTC.

This clonotype appeared many times. V gene TRBV20-1 combines with J gene TRBJ2-1; TRBD1 might be the D (6 bases). CDR3 length: 14 residues. V gave up 7 bases and J gave up 1 base, with 14 bases separating them. CDR1 is DFQATT, CDR2 SNEGSKA, per germline (reference sequence). In DNA form, the CDR3 reads TGCAGTGTTAGGGGGACAAGGTCCTACAATGAGCAGTTCTTC. It yields the protein CSVRGTRSYNEQFF.

This clonotype was picked up many times. This chain joins TRBV27 and TRBJ1-2, with D unresolved. The ends were cut back, 3 bases at V and 0 bases at J, with 5 bases in the middle. Germline assignment: CDR1 MNHEY and CDR2 SMNVEV (reference sequence). The CDR3 totals 13 residues. This CDR3 reads CASSFHPNYGYTF. The DNA for the CDR3 is TGTGCCAGCAGTTTTCATCCTAACTATGGCTACACCTTC.